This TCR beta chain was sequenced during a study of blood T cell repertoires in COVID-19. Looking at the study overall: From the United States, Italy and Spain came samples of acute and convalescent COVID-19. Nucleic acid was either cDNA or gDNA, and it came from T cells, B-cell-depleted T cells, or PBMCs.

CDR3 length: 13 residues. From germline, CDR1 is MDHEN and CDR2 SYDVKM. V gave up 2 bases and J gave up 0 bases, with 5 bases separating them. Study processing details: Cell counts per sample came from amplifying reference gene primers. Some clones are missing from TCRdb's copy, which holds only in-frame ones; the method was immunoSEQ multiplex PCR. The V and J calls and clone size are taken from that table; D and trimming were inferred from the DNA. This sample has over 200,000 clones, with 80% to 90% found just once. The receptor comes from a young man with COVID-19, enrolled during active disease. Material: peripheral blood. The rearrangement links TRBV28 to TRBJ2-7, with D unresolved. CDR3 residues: CASSLLSSYEQYF. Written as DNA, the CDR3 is TGTGCCAGCAGTTTACTGAGCTCCTACGAGCAGTACTTC.